The 24 T cell receptor beta chains listed next were all sequenced from one sample in a study of CD8+ T cells in alopecia areata. Extracted from the samples, RNA was reverse transcribed into cDNA to serve as the sequencing template. The assay was immunoSEQ multiplex PCR, and TCRdb's table has in-frame clones only and misses some. The repertoire consists of some 200,000 clones, with about 56% occurring once and the leading ten covering around 5%. Sequenced: CD8+ T cells sorted from blood. These TCRs come from a human donor in good health.

The chain employs TRBV9 and TRBJ1-2; the D gene is possibly TRBD1 (5 bases). Trimming removed 3 bases from V and 4 bases from J, with 13 bases in between. CDR3 length: 14 amino acids. CDR1 and CDR2 from the germline V gene are SGDLS and YYNGEE. In DNA, the CDR3 is TGTGCCAGCAGCGCCACAGGCGATGGCTATGGCTACACCTTC. This translates into CASSATGDGYGYTF.

This sequence joins TRBV29-1 and TRBJ1-1; D is unclear. Germline V gene sequence: CDR1 SQVTM, CDR2 ANQGSEA. V was trimmed by 6 bases and J by 3 bases, leaving 5 bases between them. CDR3 length: 10 amino acids. CDR3 sequence (DNA): TGCAGCGTCGCGTACACTGAAGCTTTCTTT. Protein sequence: CSVAYTEAFF. Complete variable domain (other parts from reference TRBV29-1 and TRBJ1-1): SAVISQKPSRDICQRGTSLTIQCQVDSQVTMMFWYRQQPGQSLTLIATANQGSEATYESGFVIDKFPISRPNLTFSTLTVSNMSPEDSSIYLCSVAYTEAFFGQGTRLTVV.

The chain recombines TRBV29-1 with TRBJ2-6; 10 bases are shared with TRBD1. The CDR3 loop spans 19 amino acids. The junction had 10 bases not matched to a gene; V was cut back by 2 bases and J by 0 bases. Germline V CDR1 and CDR2: SQVTM, ANQGSEA. This CDR3 reads CSVELPGQGSRSGANVLTF. The CDR3 nucleotides are TGCAGCGTTGAACTCCCGGGACAGGGGTCTCGCTCTGGGGCCAACGTCCTGACTTTC.

The chain links TRBV5-1 to TRBJ1-2; TRBD1 matches at 9 bases. V shed 4 bases and J 8 bases; nucleotides not matched to a gene: 9. There are 14 residues in the CDR3. Looked up from germline, CDR1 is SGHRS and CDR2 is YFSETQ. The CDR3 DNA follows: TGCGCCAGCAGCCTTCCCCGGGACAGGGACGGCTACACCTTC. Translated: CASSLPRDRDGYTF. The whole variable domain, filled in from reference TRBV5-1 and TRBJ1-2, reads KAGVTQTPRYLIKTRGQQVTLSCSPISGHRSVSWYQQTPGQGLQFLFEYFSETQRNKGNFPGRFSGRQFSNSRSEMNVSTLELGDSALYLCASSLPRDRDGYTFGSGTRLTVV.

The CDR3 is CSVDSRGSGNTIYF. CDR3 nucleotide sequence: TGCAGCGTTGATTCTCGGGGTTCTGGAAACACCATATATTTT. The chain links TRBV29-1 to TRBJ1-3; D remains ambiguous. V lost 3 bases to trimming and J lost 1 base, with 10 bases between them. The CDR3 contains 14 residues. Germline V gene data show CDR1 as SQVTM and CDR2 as ANQGSEA.

This clone came up a few times. The gene calls are TRBV4-2 and TRBJ2-7, with D tentatively TRBD1 or TRBD2 (6 bases each). Germline V gene sequence: CDR1 LGHNA, CDR2 YNFKEQ. V was pared by 2 bases and J by 0 bases, with 11 bases between. The CDR3 consists of 15 residues. This CDR3 reads CASSQRRDNSYEQYF. The DNA of the CDR3 is TGTGCCAGCAGCCAAAGGCGGGACAACTCCTACGAGCAGTACTTC.

This sequence joins TRBV7-9 and TRBJ2-1, with D tentatively TRBD1 (6 bases). Germline V CDR1 and CDR2: SEHNR, FQNEAQ (reference sequence). The CDR3 is 15 residues long. Trimming stripped 3 bases from V and 2 bases from J, with 11 bases between. The chain's CDR3 is CASSFPWTAYNEQFF. The CDR3, as DNA: TGTGCCAGCAGCTTTCCCTGGACAGCCTACAATGAGCAGTTCTTC. The variable domain in full, with the rest retrieved from reference TRBV7-9 and TRBJ2-1, is DTGVSQNPRHKITKRGQNVTFRCDPISEHNRLYWYRQTLGQGPEFLTYFQNEAQLEKSRLLSDRFSAERPKGSFSTLEIQRTEQGDSAMYLCASSFPWTAYNEQFFGPGTRLTVL.

The V and J genes are TRBV12-5 and TRBJ2-5; D is unresolved. V shed 3 bases and J shed 4 bases, with 12 bases lying between them. The CDR3 spans 14 residues. Germline assignment: CDR1 LGHNT and CDR2 FRNRAP. CDR3 in amino acids: CASGFHASPETQYF. The CDR3 DNA reads as TGTGCTAGTGGTTTCCATGCGTCCCCAGAGACCCAGTACTTC.

The chain employs TRBV7-9 and TRBJ2-5; no clear D. V shed 5 bases and J shed 0 bases, with 10 bases lying between them. From germline, CDR1 is SEHNR and CDR2 FQNEAQ (reference sequence). CDR3 length: 14 amino acids. The CDR3 loop is CASSPRTNQETQYF. CDR3 coding DNA: TGTGCCAGCAGCCCCCGGACGAACCAAGAGACCCAGTACTTC.

This clone was counted a few times. J is TRBJ1-5 and V is TRBV19, with a tentative D call TRBD1 (5 bases). Germline values: CDR1 LNHDA, CDR2 SQIVND (reference sequence). The CDR3 is 15 amino acids. The V end was cut by 4 bases, the J end by 2 bases, with 12 bases between. CDR3 amino acids: CASSTRDPRNQPQHF. Here the CDR3 DNA reads TGTGCCAGTAGTACCAGGGACCCGCGCAATCAGCCCCAGCATTTT.

The chain carries TRBV5-1 and TRBJ2-3; 8 nucleotides agree with TRBD2. This CDR3 is built from 15 residues. After removal of 2 bases from V and 2 bases from J, the junction contained 4 bases not matched to a gene. Germline CDR1 and CDR2: SGHRS and YFSETQ. CDR3 DNA sequence: TGCGCCAGCAGCTTAGAGCGGGGGTACACAGATACGCAGTATTTT. This sequence encodes CASSLERGYTDTQYF.

This rearrangement joins TRBV6-1 to TRBJ1-1; possibly TRBD1 for D (5 bases). The CDR3 runs 12 residues. Trimming pared 7 bases from V and 11 bases from J, leaving 17 bases between. Germline V lookup: CDR1 MNHNS, CDR2 SASEGT. In DNA form, the CDR3 reads TGTGCCAGCATGTTTAGATCGGACAAGGCTTTCTTT. Its protein is CASMFRSDKAFF.

This rearrangement joins TRBV2 to TRBJ2-7; D may be TRBD2 (7 bases). The V end lost 5 bases, the J end lost 7 bases, and 15 bases lay between the germline ends. This CDR3 contains 13 residues. Germline V gene data show CDR1 as SNHLY and CDR2 as FYNNEI. CDR3: CASSYGGLSEQYF. The CDR3 nucleotides are TGTGCCAGCAGTTACGGGGGGCTGAGTGAGCAGTACTTC.

For the CDR3, the DNA is TGCAGCGCCAAGGTCAGGGGGCTGGACACTGAAGCTTTCTTT. Its translation is CSAKVRGLDTEAFF. J is TRBJ1-1 and V is TRBV29-1; 8 bases fit TRBD1. In germline, CDR1 is SQVTM, CDR2 ANQGSEA. This CDR3 is 14 amino acids long. After removal of 7 bases from V and 3 bases from J, the junction contained 10 bases not matched to a gene. Variable domain in full (rest from reference TRBV29-1 and TRBJ1-1): SAVISQKPSRDICQRGTSLTIQCQVDSQVTMMFWYRQQPGQSLTLIATANQGSEATYESGFVIDKFPISRPNLTFSTLTVSNMSPEDSSIYLCSAKVRGLDTEAFFGQGTRLTVV.

The genes are TRBV2 and TRBJ2-1; D not resolved. CDR1 is SNHLY and CDR2 is FYNNEI in the germline V gene. The CDR3 length is 13 residues. Trimming removed 0 bases at V and 6 bases at J, with 6 bases between. The DNA for the CDR3 is TGTGCCAGCAGTGAAGCCCCCCGCAATGAGCAGTTCTTC. Translation gives CASSEAPRNEQFF.

The V call is TRBV5-6, the J call TRBJ1-2; no clear D gene. V was trimmed by 2 bases and J by 8 bases, leaving 7 bases between them. Germline V gene data show CDR1 as SGHDT and CDR2 as YYEEEE. The CDR3 length is 11 residues. In nucleotides, the CDR3 is TGTGCCAGCAGCTTCGGCCGAGGCTACACCTTC. It yields the protein CASSFGRGYTF.

There are a few counts of this clone. This chain links TRBV30 with TRBJ1-2; D may be TRBD1 (5 bases). In germline, CDR1 is GTSNPN, CDR2 SVGIG (reference sequence). Trimming pared 1 base from V and 3 bases from J, leaving 6 bases between. This CDR3 has 12 residues. CDR3 in DNA: TGTGCCTGGAGTGGGGACGACTATGGCTACACCTTC. This sequence encodes CAWSGDDYGYTF.

This clone was recorded a few times. This chain connects TRBV6-6 to TRBJ1-1, with D possibly TRBD1 on 5 matching bases. Germline CDR1 and CDR2: MNHNY and SVGAGI (reference sequence). V was cut by 7 bases and J by 8 bases, with 14 bases left in between. This CDR3 comprises 12 residues. CDR3 DNA sequence: TGTGCCAGCACCAGAGGGGCCGGAGAAGCTTTCTTT. It specifies CASTRGAGEAFF.

The chain links TRBV5-6 to TRBJ2-3; D is uncertain. V was shortened by 0 bases and J by 0 bases, with 5 bases between the two germline ends. This CDR3 has 14 amino acids. Per germline, CDR1 SGHDT and CDR2 YYEEEE. CDR3 amino acids: CASSLDGSTDTQYF. In nucleotides, the CDR3 is TGTGCCAGCAGCTTGGATGGGAGCACAGATACGCAGTATTTT.

The chain links TRBV25-1 to TRBJ2-2; D remains unclear. V shed 1 base and J shed 0 bases, with 6 bases lying between them. The germline gives CDR1 MGHDK, CDR2 SYGVNS. The CDR3 sequence is 15 residues long. CDR3 DNA sequence: TGTGCCAGCAGTGAATTGAGTTCGAACACCGGGGAGCTGTTTTTT. Translated: CASSELSSNTGELFF.

This chain connects TRBV7-9 to TRBJ2-7; a possible D gene is TRBD2 (7 bases). The germline V gene encodes CDR1 SEHNR and CDR2 FQNEAQ (reference sequence). The germline V and J ends were trimmed by 6 bases and 5 bases, with 14 bases remaining between them. This CDR3 comprises 13 residues. The CDR3 DNA is TGTGCCAGCAGATATGGGGGGGCGGACGAGCAGTACTTC. It translates to CASRYGGADEQYF.

The chain couples TRBV5-4 to TRBJ1-2; D unresolved. Deletions cut 8 bases from V and 1 base from J, with 15 bases between. CDR3 length: 14 residues. Germline lookup yields CDR1 SGHNT and CDR2 YYREEE (reference sequence). CDR3 region: CASPWATVNYGYTF. As DNA, the CDR3 is TGTGCCAGTCCTTGGGCTACGGTTAACTATGGCTACACCTTC. The full variable domain, rest sourced from reference TRBV5-4 and TRBJ1-2, is ETGVTQSPTHLIKTRGQQVTLRCSSQSGHNTVSWYQQALGQGPQFIFQYYREEENGRGNFPPRFSGLQFPNYSSELNVNALELDDSALYLCASPWATVNYGYTFGSGTRLTVV.

This clone turned up a few times. The chain couples TRBV19 to TRBJ1-1; D gene uncertain. Germline V gives CDR1 LNHDA, CDR2 SQIVND (reference sequence). This CDR3 comprises 17 residues. V was pared by 6 bases and J by 4 bases, with 24 bases between. CDR3 residues: CASSRPAPTILGTEAFF. The CDR3 DNA reads TGTGCCAGTAGCCGTCCCGCCCCAACAATTCTGGGCACTGAAGCTTTCTTT.

The rearrangement joins TRBV15 to TRBJ2-7, with a weak D call TRBD2 (6 bases). This CDR3 spans 17 amino acids. Trimming took 4 bases from V and 3 from J, leaving 22 bases between them. CDR1 is LNHNV and CDR2 is YYDKDF in the germline V gene (reference sequence). The CDR3 sequence: CATSTVPGRPTYYEQYF. CDR3 sequence (DNA): TGTGCCACCAGCACGGTACCAGGGAGGCCTACGTACTACGAGCAGTACTTC. Filled out from reference TRBV15 and TRBJ2-7, the complete variable domain reads DAMVIQNPRYQVTQFGKPVTLSCSQTLNHNVMYWYQQKSSQAPKLLFHYYDKDFNNEADTPDNFQSRRPNTSFCFLDIRSPGLGDTAMYLCATSTVPGRPTYYEQYFGPGTRLTVT.